Listed below are T cell receptor beta chains from one sample, sequenced in a study of blood T cell repertoires in COVID-19. Sequenced by immunoSEQ multiplex PCR; TCRdb stores in-frame clones only, minus some. The table records about 90,000 clones, approximately 90% of them present only once. The specimen was peripheral blood. The receptors shown here come from a human donor with active COVID-19. The donor label of this sample is uncertain. Both conserved end residues are part of each CDR3. The D gene is left open where the match is weak. Only part of the rows carry a size: once, few, many, or a class if the clone is expanded.

>TRBJ1-5|-|16|TRBD1|TRBV27
CASSTYRGSSNQPQHF
TGTGCCAGCAGCACATACAGGGGGTCCAGCAATCAGCCCCAGCATTTT
>TRBJ1-5|-|15|-|TRBV27
CASSLSSGNNQPQHF
TGTGCCAGCAGTCTATCATCAGGGAACAATCAGCCCCAGCATTTT
>TRBJ2-1|-|12|-|TRBV24-1
CATRNGYNEQFF
TGTGCCACCAGGAACGGTTACAATGAGCAGTTCTTC
>TRBJ1-1|-|14|-|TRBV11-3
CASGIRRGEPEAFF
TGTGCCAGCGGGATTCGGAGGGGCGAACCTGAAGCTTTCTTT
>TRBJ2-7|once|15|-|TRBV24-1
CATSDSAGPLYVQYF
TGTGCCACCAGTGATTCTGCGGGGCCCCTCTACGTGCAGTACTTC
>TRBJ2-6|-|17|-|TRBV5-1
CASSFGPPGDGANVLTF
TGCGCCAGCAGCTTCGGGCCACCAGGGGATGGGGCCAACGTCCTGACTTTC
>TRBJ2-3|-|15|TRBD2|TRBV11-2
CASSLSASGADTQYF
TGTGCCAGCAGCTTGTCGGCTAGCGGGGCTGATACGCAGTATTTT
>TRBJ2-3|-|15|-|TRBV6-6
CASSPPMRVTDTQYF
TGTGCCAGCAGTCCTCCTATGCGGGTCACAGATACGCAGTATTTT
>TRBJ1-2|-|13|-|TRBV27
CASSFVGNYGYTF
TGTGCCAGCAGTTTTGTGGGCAACTATGGCTACACCTTC
>TRBJ2-3|-|18|TRBD2|TRBV6-2/TRBV6-3
CASSYSGLAGTSTDTQYF
TGTGCCAGCAGTTACTCGGGACTAGCGGGAACTAGCACAGATACGCAGTATTTT
>TRBJ2-2|few|14|-|TRBV7-8
CASSPGLNTGELFF
TGTGCCAGCAGCCCGGGATTGAACACCGGGGAGCTGTTTTTT
>TRBJ1-1|few|15|TRBD1|TRBV5-4
CASSTTGVRNTEAFF
TGTGCCAGCAGCACCACAGGGGTCCGGAACACTGAAGCTTTCTTT
>TRBJ2-3|-|13|TRBD2|TRBV4-2
CASSQDGGGSQYF
TGTGCCAGCAGCCAAGATGGCGGGGGTTCGCAGTATTTT
>TRBJ2-5|-|14|TRBD2|TRBV11-2
CASSLRGGQETQYF
TGTGCCAGCAGCTTACGGGGGGGCCAGGAGACCCAGTACTTC
>TRBJ2-7|-|13|TRBD1|TRBV5-6
CASRAGTEIASYF
TGTGCCAGCAGAGCCGGGACAGAAATAGCCTCGTACTTC
>TRBJ1-4|-|12|-|TRBV12-3/TRBV12-4
CASSPGREKLFF
TGTGCCAGCAGTCCAGGGCGTGAAAAACTGTTTTTT
>TRBJ2-3|once|16|-|TRBV4-3
CASSLDRGPQADTQYF
TGCGCCAGCAGCCTAGATCGAGGTCCCCAAGCAGATACGCAGTATTTT
>TRBJ1-5|-|12|-|TRBV5-8
CASGPGAQPQHF
TGTGCCAGCGGCCCAGGGGCTCAGCCCCAGCATTTT
>TRBJ2-7|-|14|-|TRBV5-4
CASSLERAAYEQYF
TGTGCCAGCAGCTTGGAGCGGGCGGCCTACGAGCAGTACTTC
>TRBJ1-6|-|12|-|TRBV12-3/TRBV12-4
CASSLSDSPLHF
TGTGCCAGCAGTTTATCCGATTCACCCCTCCACTTT
>TRBJ1-1|-|14|-|TRBV5-1
CASSARRGNTEAFF
TGCGCCAGCAGCGCCCGACGCGGGAACACTGAAGCTTTCTTT
>TRBJ1-2|-|13|-|TRBV28
CASSLQGGEVYTF
TGTGCCAGCAGCCTCCAGGGAGGGGAGGTCTACACCTTC
>TRBJ2-3|-|14|TRBD2|TRBV2
CAPTSGGATDTQYF
TGTGCCCCGACTAGCGGGGGGGCCACAGATACGCAGTATTTT
>TRBJ2-7|-|14|-|TRBV7-2
CASRYEPGHYEQYF
TGTGCCAGCAGATACGAGCCCGGACACTACGAGCAGTACTTC
>TRBJ1-2|-|13|-|TRBV6-5
CASSYSANYGYTF
TGTGCCAGCAGTTATTCAGCTAACTATGGCTACACCTTC
>TRBJ2-1|-|15|TRBD2|TRBV5-1
CASSLASGGGGEQFF
TGCGCCAGCAGCTTGGCGAGCGGGGGTGGAGGTGAGCAGTTCTTC
>TRBJ2-1|-|14|TRBD1|TRBV7-9
CASSGGQGWHEQFF
TGTGCCAGCAGCGGGGGACAGGGGTGGCATGAGCAGTTCTTC
>TRBJ1-4|-|15|TRBD1|TRBV5-1
CASSLQGAGGEKLFF
TGCGCCAGCAGCTTACAGGGGGCAGGGGGTGAAAAACTGTTTTTT
>TRBJ1-6|-|15|TRBD1|TRBV3-1/TRBV3-2
CASSPQGSYNSPLHF
TGTGCCAGCAGCCCACAGGGGTCCTATAATTCACCCCTCCACTTT
>TRBJ2-5|-|15|-|TRBV7-6
CASRRAGGEEETQYF
TGTGCCAGCAGGAGAGCAGGAGGGGAAGAAGAGACCCAGTACTTC
>TRBJ1-2|-|11|-|TRBV12-3/TRBV12-4
CASSPLGGYTF
TGTGCCAGCAGTCCCCTCGGGGGCTACACCTTC
>TRBJ2-1|-|14|-|TRBV7-9
CASITSLDSTEQFF
TGTGCCAGCATCACCAGCTTAGACAGTACCGAGCAGTTCTTC
>TRBJ1-2|-|14|TRBD1|TRBV6-6
CASSIARGLDGYTF
TGTGCCAGCAGTATAGCCAGGGGGCTGGATGGCTACACCTTC
>TRBJ2-3|-|15|TRBD1|TRBV24-1
CATSKGQGLTDTQYF
TGTGCCACCTCTAAGGGACAGGGGTTAACAGATACGCAGTATTTT
>TRBJ2-1|-|18|-|TRBV19
CASRGPGRGVVDYNEQFF
TGTGCCAGTAGGGGCCCAGGAAGGGGCGTGGTAGACTACAATGAGCAGTTCTTC
>TRBJ2-1|-|12|-|TRBV12-3/TRBV12-4
CASSSGHYEQFF
TGTGCCAGCAGTTCAGGACACTATGAGCAGTTCTTC
>TRBJ2-1|-|16|TRBD2|TRBV11-3
CASSTGLAGGRNEQFF
TGTGCCAGCAGCACGGGACTAGCGGGGGGGCGGAATGAGCAGTTCTTC